The subject of this entry is one TCR beta chain. Its antigen is currently unknown. The data stem from a study of cytomegalovirus exposure and HLA in healthy donors. Study-wide findings and caveats: Both high specificity and high sensitivity reportedly marked the classifier's diagnosis of cytomegalovirus status. A further, later analysis showed that HLA-associated TCR beta chains (compared with equally common others) were more clonally expanded. The Asian-associated ancestry cluster reportedly had fewer N-insertions than the roughly 670-donor mean in a later analysis. Researchers counted around 170 TCR beta chains as cytomegalovirus-associated.

Germline-derived CDR1 and CDR2 are SGHRS and YFSETQ. CDR3 size: 18 residues. Between the trimmed V and J ends, which lost 2 bases and 4 bases, there was a span of 22 bases. This PCR relied on a set of 60 Vbeta primers and 13 Jbeta primers. Produced via immunoSEQ multiplex PCR; TCRdb's table is partial and in-frame only. The sample lists over 150,000 clones, 70% to 85% occurring once. The chain recombines TRBV5-1 with TRBJ2-1; TRBD2 might be the D (7 bases). Sequenced: PBMCs. This receptor was identified in a boy aged 2 to 9 in good health and CMV-seronegative. CDR3 nucleotides: TGCGCCAGCAGCTTCGTTGGGGGGGCCGATTCGTGGTACAATGAGCAGTTCTTC. This sequence encodes CASSFVGGADSWYNEQFF.